This T cell receptor (beta chain) was retrieved from a study of blood T cell repertoires in COVID-19. Study at large: Donors in the United States, Italy and Spain gave samples during acute or convalescent COVID-19.

In the authors' workflow: Counts of nucleated cells, estimated from reference gene primer amplification, were obtained. Assay: immunoSEQ multiplex PCR; the TCRdb copy retains only in-frame clones and omits some. V, J and clone size were drawn from that table, and D and trimming were deduced from the DNA. The table has approximately 230,000 clones, 75% to 90% seen once; the top ten hold over 2%. CDR3 length: 13 amino acids. This clone has just one count. The clonotype originates from a man aged 30 to 39 who had recovered from COVID-19. Sequenced: peripheral blood. The chain joins TRBV21-1 to TRBJ2-7; the D call of TRBD2 is as the table states it, not checked on the DNA. TRBV21-1 represents a pseudogene. The chain's CDR3 is CVHRLWSSYEQYF. DNA of the CDR3: TGTGTTCACCGACTTTGGAGCTCCTACGAGCAGTACTTC.